This T cell receptor beta chain was recovered during a study of T cells after yellow fever vaccination. TCRdb ran MiXCR on the 5' RACE reads and lists one entry per CDR3 protein. The data show some 600,000 distinct CDR3 sequences, over 9% seen once. CDR1 is ENHRY and CDR2 is SYGVKD in the germline V gene. Trimming pared 3 bases from V and 4 bases from J, leaving 9 bases between. This CDR3 has 13 amino acids. This clonotype was detected ten times or more. This sample comprised PBMCs, obtained on the day of the yellow fever booster vaccination. The TCR originated in a man in his thirties or forties who received the YFV17D yellow fever vaccine. J is TRBJ2-5 and V is TRBV10-3; D is possibly TRBD1 (6 bases). Here the CDR3 reads CAISEVDRETQYF. CDR3 in DNA: TGTGCCATCAGTGAAGTGGACAGAGAGACCCAGTACTTC.